This T cell receptor beta chain is from a study of memory CD4+ T cells and cytomegalovirus serostatus. Overall study context: This sample comes from healthy Belgian adults, under 10 CMV seropositive, some 22 seronegative.

Assay used: immunoSEQ multiplex PCR; TCRdb lists only in-frame clones, some missing. The data hold about 31,000 clones, with around 74% observed a single time. The sort gate was single viable CD3+CD4+CD8-CD45RO+ cells for memory CD4+ T cells. The V and J ends lost 8 bases and 3 bases respectively, with 11 bases between them. Germline CDR1 LNHDA, CDR2 SQIVND (reference sequence). The CDR3 sequence is 13 residues long. J is TRBJ1-5 and V is TRBV19; no definite D call. The sequencing sample was made of memory CD4+ T cells from blood. The sequence derives from an adult in good health and CMV-seronegative. Some clones in this sample may be carry-over from other donors' samples. The CDR3 here is CASVITNNQPQHF. For the CDR3, the DNA is TGTGCCAGTGTTATAACGAACAATCAGCCCCAGCATTTT.